This is a list of T cell receptor beta chains from one sample in a study of cytomegalovirus exposure and HLA in healthy donors. Using immunoSEQ multiplex PCR, the repertoire was profiled, and TCRdb retains in-frame clones only, with some absent. The sample contains 180,000 or so clones, about three quarters of which appear only once. The sequencing sample was made of PBMCs. These receptors originate from a man aged 18 to 30 in good health and CMV-seronegative. The CDR3 runs from the conserved cysteine through the conserved F or W. The D gene is left open where the match is weak. Only part of the rows carry a size: once, few, many, or a class if the clone is expanded.

TRBJ1-5	NA	TRBV5-8	TRBD1	TGTGCCAGCACGACAGGGATCAATCAGCCCCAGCATTTT	CASTTGINQPQHF
TRBJ2-1	NA	TRBV10-1	TRBD2	TGCGCCAGCAGTGAGTGGGGTAGCGGGAGGGAGAGGGAGCAGTTCTTC	CASSEWGSGREREQFF
TRBJ2-3	few	TRBV7-3	TRBD2	TGTGCCAGCAGCTTGGGTAGCGGGGGTCCAGATACGCAGTATTTT	CASSLGSGGPDTQYF
TRBJ2-7	NA	TRBV10-2	TRBD2	TGCGCCAGCAGTCTAGCGGTTTCCTACGAGCAGTACTTC	CASSLAVSYEQYF
TRBJ2-2	NA	TRBV2	NA	TGTGCCAGCACCACCTTCCAGGGGGGCTCGGCCGGGGAGCTGTTTTTT	CASTTFQGGSAGELFF
TRBJ1-4	NA	TRBV5-1	NA	TGCGCCAGCAGCTTGGCCGGCAGGGCGGGGGAAAAACTGTTTTTT	CASSLAGRAGEKLFF
TRBJ2-1	NA	TRBV27	TRBD2	TGTGCCAGCAGTTTGACTAGCGCACTTGAGCAGTTCTTC	CASSLTSALEQFF
TRBJ2-2	NA	TRBV10-1	NA	TGCGCCAGCGCGGCCACCGCGAACACCGGGGAGCTGTTTTTT	CASAATANTGELFF
TRBJ2-7	NA	TRBV5-6	NA	TGTGCCAGCAGTCTAGGCCTGAACTCCTACGAGCAGTACTTC	CASSLGLNSYEQYF
TRBJ2-1	NA	TRBV6-5	TRBD2	TGTGCCAGCGGTCAGGGAGGGGTCAATGAGCAGTTCTTC	CASGQGGVNEQFF
TRBJ1-1	few	TRBV6-1	NA	TGTGCCAGCAGTGAGTTCACACCTGAAGCTTTCTTT	CASSEFTPEAFF
TRBJ1-5	few	TRBV28	NA	TGTGCCAGCAGTTTTAGCCCCTGGGGCAATCAGCCCCAGCATTTT	CASSFSPWGNQPQHF
TRBJ1-5	NA	TRBV6-5	NA	TGTGCCAGCAGCTCCGGGGGGCTCGGCAATCAGCCCCAGCATTTT	CASSSGGLGNQPQHF
TRBJ1-1	NA	TRBV6-1	NA	TGTGCCAGCAGTGACTCCGGGGGGGCCACTGAAGCTTTCTTT	CASSDSGGATEAFF
TRBJ2-2	NA	TRBV5-1	TRBD1	TGCGCCAGCAGCTTGAACAGGGGGAACACCGGGGAGCTGTTTTTT	CASSLNRGNTGELFF
TRBJ1-1	NA	TRBV6-6	TRBD1	TGTGCCAGCAGGGGTGCTTGGAGGGGACAGGATTCTGAAGCTTTCTTT	CASRGAWRGQDSEAFF
TRBJ1-2	NA	TRBV28	NA	TGTGCCAGCAGTTTCGGAGAAGGGGGCTATGGCTACACCTTC	CASSFGEGGYGYTF
TRBJ2-3	NA	TRBV7-9	TRBD2	TGTGCCAGCAGCTTAAGTAGCGGGGTGGCGGATACGCAGTATTTT	CASSLSSGVADTQYF
TRBJ2-5	NA	TRBV9	TRBD2	TGTGCCAGCAGCGGCCCGGGACTAGCGGGGGGAGGGGTGACCCAGTACTTC	CASSGPGLAGGGVTQYF
TRBJ1-6	NA	TRBV6-1	NA	TGTGCCAGCAGTGAAATCGTAAATTCACCCCTCCACTTT	CASSEIVNSPLHF
TRBJ1-1	NA	TRBV9	NA	TGTGCCAGCAGCGTAGGGTTAGGCAGGGAAGCTTTCTTT	CASSVGLGREAFF
TRBJ2-5	NA	TRBV5-1	TRBD1	TGCGCCAGCAGCCCCGGGACAGGGAGCCCGGAGACCCAGTACTTC	CASSPGTGSPETQYF
TRBJ1-4	NA	TRBV19	NA	TGTGCCAGTAGTGGCCGGACTTCTATAAAACTGTTTTTT	CASSGRTSIKLFF
TRBJ2-5	NA	TRBV30	NA	TGTGCCTCTCAGGGGTGGGAGACCCAGTACTTC	CASQGWETQYF
TRBJ2-7	few	TRBV4-1	NA	TGCGCCAGCAGCCAAAGTCCCTATAGCTCCTACGAGCAGTACTTC	CASSQSPYSSYEQYF
TRBJ2-1	NA	TRBV5-1	TRBD2	TGCGCCAGCAGCTGGGCCGGACTAGCGGGGGTCTACAATGAGCAGTTCTTC	CASSWAGLAGVYNEQFF
TRBJ2-5	NA	TRBV19	NA	TGTGCCAGTAGTTATGGTCTGGGGAGGGAGACCCAGTACTTC	CASSYGLGRETQYF
TRBJ1-6	NA	TRBV19	NA	TGTGCCAGTAGTGCTGATATGAGGGCGGCTTCACCCCTCCACTTT	CASSADMRAASPLHF
TRBJ1-4	few	TRBV4-1	TRBD1	TGCGCCAGCAGCCGACCGGGACAGGGAGAAGGAAAACTGTTTTTT	CASSRPGQGEGKLFF
TRBJ2-2	NA	TRBV4-2	NA	TGTGCCAGCAGCCAAGATCACGCGGGGAATACCGGGGAGCTGTTTTTT	CASSQDHAGNTGELFF
TRBJ2-7	NA	TRBV29-1	TRBD2	TGCAGCGCCGGCGGGGGGAAAGGGTACGAGCAGTACTTC	CSAGGGKGYEQYF
TRBJ2-7	NA	TRBV18	NA	TGTGCCAGCTCACCACCGAGGGGGGGGCAACCCTACGAGCAGTACTTC	CASSPPRGGQPYEQYF